One and the same sample provided the 14 T cell receptor beta chains below, sequenced in a study of identical twins' blood T cells. One entry per CDR3 protein results from TCRdb running MiXCR on the 5' RACE reads. The profile shows 300,000 to 450,000 distinct CDR3 sequences, more than 25% of them singletons. The sample was PBMCs. Every receptor here comes from a woman between 18 and 49 years old in good health.

Remarks on this clonotype: A much bigger clone sits one base away, suggesting this may be a read error. The V and J genes are TRBV28 and TRBJ1-6, with a weak D call TRBD1 (5 bases). The CDR3 has 14 amino acids. Per the germline V gene, CDR1 is MDHEN and CDR2 is SYDVKM. V was pared by 6 bases and J by 9 bases, with 15 bases between. The CDR3 reads CASSNGHGSSPLHF. The CDR3 DNA follows: TGTGCCAGCAGCAATGGACATGGGTCTTCACCCCTCCACTTT. The complete variable domain, with remaining parts taken from reference TRBV28 and TRBJ1-6, reads DVKVTQSSRYLVKRTGEKVFLECVQDMDHENMFWYRQDPGLGLRLIYFSYDVKMKEKGDIPEGYSVSREKKERFSLILESASTNQTSMYLCASSNGHGSSPLHFGNGTRLTVT.

The chain recombines TRBV29-1 with TRBJ2-1; no clear D. This CDR3 region has 13 residues. V lost 8 bases and J lost 1, with 12 bases in between. The germline CDR1 and CDR2 sequences are SQVTM and ANQGSEA. CDR3 in DNA: TGCAGCCCAAGGGTCGGGTCCTACAATGAGCAGTTCTTC. This translates into CSPRVGSYNEQFF.

As concerns this clonotype: Given the absence of the conserved phenylalanine or tryptophan at the CDR3 end, a read error is likely. J is TRBJ1-1 and V is TRBV29-1; maybe TRBD1 (6 bases). Trimming pared 6 bases from V and 8 bases from J, leaving 10 bases between. This CDR3 is 10 amino acids long. Germline lookup yields CDR1 SQVTM and CDR2 ANQGSEA. The CDR3 region is CSVGGREAFL. The CDR3 DNA is TGCAGCGTAGGGGGAAGGGAAGCTTTCCTT.

This clonotype has a handful of counts. The rearrangement links TRBV4-2 to TRBJ2-5; D not resolved. CDR3 length: 12 amino acids. Germline assignment: CDR1 LGHNA and CDR2 YNFKEQ. V dropped 1 base and J dropped 5 bases, with 5 bases sitting between them. For the CDR3, the DNA is TGTGCCAGCAGCCAAGGAACCGAGACCCAGTACTTC. Translation: CASSQGTETQYF.

CDR3 amino acids: CASSRLTGRNGYTF. In DNA form, the CDR3 reads TGTGCCAGCAGCCGTCTGACGGGGCGGAATGGCTACACCTTC. The V and J genes are TRBV7-9 and TRBJ1-2, with D perhaps TRBD1 (5 bases). The germline gives CDR1 SEHNR, CDR2 FQNEAQ (reference sequence). Trimming removed 5 bases at V and 6 bases at J, with 16 bases between. This CDR3 comprises 14 residues.

This clonotype was detected a few times. J is TRBJ1-1 and V is TRBV7-2; TRBD1 is a possible D gene (6 bases). With 2 bases removed from V and 1 base from J, the gap between germline ends came to 11 bases. The germline V gene has CDR1 SGHTA and CDR2 FQGNSA. The CDR3 totals 15 residues. This chain's CDR3 is CASSLWDNSNTEAFF. The DNA for the CDR3 is TGTGCCAGCAGCTTATGGGACAATTCGAACACTGAAGCTTTCTTT.

This clonotype was seen more than once but under ten times. The chain recombines TRBV6-6 with TRBJ1-2; D is unclear. The germline V gene encodes CDR1 MNHNY and CDR2 SVGAGI (reference sequence). The CDR3 is made up of 13 amino acids. The V end was cut by 6 bases, the J end by 6 bases, with 14 bases between. The CDR3 loop reads CASREPVYDGYTF. As DNA, the CDR3 is TGTGCCAGCAGAGAGCCGGTATATGATGGCTACACCTTC.

The chain has TRBV2 and TRBJ2-2; D ambiguous. The CDR3 length is 13 residues. In germline, CDR1 is SNHLY, CDR2 FYNNEI. Trimming left V 6 bases short and J 4 bases short, with 9 bases between. The CDR3 here is CASRSQATGELFF. The DNA of the CDR3 is TGTGCCAGCAGGAGTCAGGCCACCGGGGAGCTGTTTTTT.

This clonotype was recorded a few times. The CDR3 coding sequence is TGTGCCAGCAGTTACACCAACTGGGACTACGAGCAGTACTTC. The encoded protein is CASSYTNWDYEQYF. The chain recombines TRBV6-6 with TRBJ2-7; D remains ambiguous. This CDR3 is 14 amino acids long. V was shortened by 2 bases and J by 3 bases, with 11 bases between the two germline ends. The V gene's germline CDR1 is MNHNY and CDR2 SVGAGI (reference sequence).

A few counts support this clonotype. The V call is TRBV6-5, the J call TRBJ2-1; D uncertain. With 5 bases removed from V and 4 bases from J, the gap between germline ends came to 15 bases. The CDR3 totals 15 residues. Germline CDR1 reads MNHEY; CDR2 reads SVGAGI. In nucleotides, the CDR3 is TGTGCCAGCAGTGACGACTGGAGAGCTTACAATGAGCAGTTCTTC. This gives the protein CASSDDWRAYNEQFF.

A remark on this clonotype: This may come from a read error, since a much larger clone is one base off. This chain joins TRBV7-2 and TRBJ1-5; D may be TRBD1 (5 bases). CDR3 size: 17 residues. Trimming pared 5 bases from V and 3 bases from J, leaving 20 bases between. CDR1 is SGHTA, CDR2 FQGNSA, per germline. The CDR3 here is CASSKRRDGVYNQPQHF. The CDR3 bases are TGTGCCAGCAGCAAGCGACGGGACGGGGTCTACAATCAGCCCCAGCATTTT.

In its sample, this clonotype was seen a few times. This chain uses TRBV12-5 with TRBJ1-5; D gene unclear. Looked up from germline, CDR1 is LGHNT and CDR2 is FRNRAP. The CDR3 has 13 amino acids. The germline V and J ends were trimmed by 6 bases and 3 bases, with 9 bases remaining between them. CDR3 protein: CASGPAINQPQHF. CDR3 bases: TGTGCTAGTGGCCCGGCCATCAATCAGCCCCAGCATTTT. Together with reference TRBV12-5 and TRBJ1-5, the CDR3 gives the full variable domain: DARVTQTPRHKVTEMGQEVTMRCQPILGHNTVFWYRQTMMQGLELLAYFRNRAPLDDSGMPKDRFSAEMPDATLATLKIQPSEPRDSAVYFCASGPAINQPQHFGDGTRLSIL.

The chain joins TRBV20-1 to TRBJ2-3; D unresolved. Trimming removed 4 bases from V and 2 bases from J, with 16 bases in between. Germline lookup yields CDR1 DFQATT and CDR2 SNEGSKA (reference sequence). The CDR3 consists of 15 residues. CDR3 in DNA: TGCAGTGCTAACCTGATCGGCCTCAACACAGATACGCAGTATTTT. It translates to CSANLIGLNTDTQYF.

V usage is TRBV12-3 or TRBV12-4 and J usage is TRBJ2-2; 7 bases are a match to TRBD2. The CDR3 is 14 residues long. J was trimmed by 5 bases and V by 7 bases; bases with no gene match: 7. CDR3 region: CASTTSRQTGELFF. CDR3 nucleotides: TGTGCCAGCACGACTAGCAGGCAAACCGGGGAGCTGTTTTTT.